The source of this T cell receptor (beta chain) is a study of early T cells in non-severe SARS-CoV-2 infection. Overall study context: From unsorted whole blood, bulk RNA was sequenced, and the chains remained unpaired.

J gave up 3 bases and V 5 bases, and 14 bases lay outside the gene matches. The germline V gene has CDR1 SGHTA and CDR2 FQGNSA. CDR3 length equals 18 residues. TCRdb reprocessed the 5' RACE reads via MiXCR and lists one record per CDR3 protein. The sample includes 55,000 or so distinct CDR3 sequences, around a tenth of them seen just once. Sequences were obtained from whole blood. The chain couples TRBV7-2 to TRBJ2-7; 12 positions match TRBD1. The TCR originated in an adult who was a healthcare worker with PCR-confirmed SARS-CoV-2 infection or an uninfected control (not recorded which). For the CDR3, the DNA is TGTGCCAGCAGCCGACCCGGGACAGGGGGCCTTACCTACTACGAGCAGTACTTC. This codes for CASSRPGTGGLTYYEQYF.